This TCR beta chain came from a study of vaccination effects on CD4 cells after COVID-19. Using viral peptide pools, the ViraFEST assay grew out antigen-specific CD4+ T cells prior to sequencing. When around nine days of culture had elapsed, CD4+ T cells were isolated. Peptides at approximately 10 ug/ml and IL-2 at 10 IU/ml were added to approximately 2 million PBMC per well. This clone was counted only a few times. Its target is not known. Using immunoSEQ multiplex PCR, the repertoire was profiled, and TCRdb retains in-frame clones only, with some absent. Among tens of thousands of clones listed, roughly 80% were seen once. This sequence originates from a human donor who received a COVID-19 vaccine. Sequenced material: CD4+ T cells from PBMCs cultured with HCoV-229E spike peptides, taken before COVID-19 vaccination.

The CDR3 protein is CASTWGYSGNTIYF. As DNA, the CDR3 is TGTGCCAGCACCTGGGGGTACTCTGGAAACACCATATATTTT. The V gene is TRBV5-8, the J gene TRBJ1-3, with D possibly matching TRBD1 (5 bases). Germline values: CDR1 SGHTS, CDR2 YDEGEE. Trimming stripped 6 bases from V and 0 bases from J, with 10 bases between. The CDR3 totals 14 residues.